The 18 T cell receptor beta chains reported below all come from one sample, sequenced in a study of blood T cell repertoires in COVID-19. Measured with immunoSEQ multiplex PCR; TCRdb has only the in-frame clones, and not every one. The top ten hold 0.86% of the sample, which has about 110,000 clones, about three quarters seen once. The sequencing sample was made of peripheral blood. These receptors came from a human donor with acute or convalescent COVID-19. The donor label of this sample is uncertain.

The chain recombines TRBV3-1 (or the pseudogene TRBV3-2) with TRBJ2-1, with D perhaps TRBD2 (6 bases). Per germline, CDR1 LGHDT and CDR2 YNNKEL (reference sequence). The CDR3 consists of 14 residues. With 0 bases removed from V and 16 bases from J, the gap between germline ends came to 19 bases. The DNA of the CDR3 is TGTGCCAGCAGCCAAGAAGGTCTAGTGCGGGGTCTATTCTTC. As protein: CASSQEGLVRGLFF.

The J gene is TRBJ2-1, the V gene TRBV9; 7 bases align to TRBD2. The CDR3 extends over 14 amino acids. The germline gives CDR1 SGDLS, CDR2 YYNGEE. V was clipped by 7 bases and J by 3 bases; unmatched bases: 7. The CDR3, as DNA: TGTGCCAGCTCTGCGGGGGTCCGCTACAATGAGCAGTTCTTC. This encodes CASSAGVRYNEQFF.

This rearrangement joins TRBV6-5 to TRBJ1-2, with TRBD1 matching over 10 bases. The CDR3 sequence is 14 residues long. The germline CDR1 and CDR2 sequences are MNHEY and SVGAGI. Unmatched junction bases numbered 3, after V lost 6 bases and J lost 2 bases. The CDR3 coding sequence is TGTGCCAGCAGGCCGGGACAGGGGAACTATGGCTACACCTTC. As protein: CASRPGQGNYGYTF.

This CDR3 reads CASRRRPQPSNQPQHF. CDR3 nucleotides: TGTGCCAGCAGACGGAGGCCACAACCCTCCAATCAGCCCCAGCATTTT. The chain couples TRBV2 to TRBJ1-5, with no clear D. This CDR3 comprises 16 residues. CDR1 is SNHLY and CDR2 is FYNNEI in the germline V gene. The V gene lost 6 bases and the J gene lost 3 bases, with 18 bases spanning the gap.

The J gene is TRBJ2-5, the V gene TRBV2; D gene ambiguous. Looked up from germline, CDR1 is SNHLY and CDR2 is FYNNEI. Deletions cut 5 bases from V and 5 bases from J, with 6 bases between. The CDR3 loop spans 11 amino acids. The DNA for the CDR3 is TGTGCCAGCAGTCCTCTGGAGACCCAGTACTTC. It codes for CASSPLETQYF.

This clone has only a few counts. The chain has TRBV7-2 and TRBJ2-7; a weak D match, TRBD1 (5 bases). The CDR3 totals 14 residues. CDR1 and CDR2 from the germline V gene are SGHTA and FQGNSA. With 3 bases removed from V and 2 bases from J, the gap between germline ends came to 11 bases. In DNA form, the CDR3 reads TGTGCCAGCAGCTTCAAAACAGGACCCTACGAGCAGTACGTC. This translates into CASSFKTGPYEQYV.

The genes are TRBV27 and TRBJ2-7; 9 bases align to TRBD1. The length of the CDR3 is 13 residues. V lost 7 bases to trimming and J lost 3 bases; unmatched junction nucleotides: 4. Germline V lookup: CDR1 MNHEY, CDR2 SMNVEV (reference sequence). In nucleotides, the CDR3 is TGTGCCAGCATATCGGGACAGGGCTACGAGCAGTACTTC. Its translation is CASISGQGYEQYF.

V and J are TRBV28 and TRBJ1-2; TRBD1 aligns across 9 bases. Per the germline V gene, CDR1 is MDHEN and CDR2 is SYDVKM. This CDR3 comprises 14 residues. The ends lost 5 bases at V and 6 bases at J; junction bases unmatched: 7. The CDR3 protein is CASSRIQGAHGYTF. In DNA, the CDR3 is TGTGCCAGCAGTCGCATACAGGGGGCGCATGGCTACACCTTC.

This clone appeared a single time. The genes are TRBV2 and TRBJ2-1, with 11 bases lining up with TRBD1. The CDR3 runs 16 residues. In germline, CDR1 is SNHLY, CDR2 FYNNEI. Trimming took 6 bases from V and 5 from J; bases not matched to a gene: 9. The CDR3 region is CASRTASGQGDNEQFF. The CDR3 nucleotides read TGTGCCAGCAGGACCGCCTCGGGACAGGGGGACAATGAGCAGTTCTTC.

The rearrangement uses TRBV5-8 and TRBJ2-5; 15 bases line up with TRBD2. The V gene end was trimmed by 3 bases and the J gene end by 5 bases; junction bases not matched to a gene: 5. Germline CDR1 SGHTS, CDR2 YDEGEE. The CDR3 loop spans 16 amino acids. The CDR3 DNA sequence: TGTGCCAGCAGCTCCGGGACTAGCGGGGGGCGGGAGACCCAGTACTTC. Its translation is CASSSGTSGGRETQYF.

The genes are TRBV6-2 or TRBV6-3 and TRBJ2-1, with 11 nucleotides matching TRBD2. Trimming took 4 bases from V and 2 from J; bases not matched to a gene: 1. CDR1 and CDR2 (germline): MNHEY, SVGEGT. The CDR3 totals 15 residues. CDR3 amino acids: CASSSGLAAYNEQFF. CDR3 nucleotides: TGTGCCAGCAGTTCGGGACTAGCGGCCTACAATGAGCAGTTCTTC.

The rearrangement uses TRBV5-1 and TRBJ1-2; TRBD1 is a possible D gene (6 bases). The V gene's germline CDR1 is SGHRS and CDR2 YFSETQ. The CDR3 covers 14 residues. Trimming removed 3 bases at V and 8 bases at J, with 17 bases between. The CDR3 DNA sequence: TGCGCCAGCAGCTGGGACACCCAGGGTATCGGCTACACCTTC. This codes for CASSWDTQGIGYTF.

This chain uses TRBV24-1 with TRBJ2-3, with 8 bases that match TRBD2. CDR1 and CDR2 from the germline V gene are KGHDR and SFDVKD. Trimming removed 3 bases from V and 3 bases from J; junction bases left unmatched: 4. This CDR3 region has 15 residues. In DNA form, the CDR3 reads TGTGCCACCAGTGATCGTGCGGGGGGAACAGATACGCAGTATTTT. Translated: CATSDRAGGTDTQYF.

This sequence joins TRBV6-5 and TRBJ1-6; 8 bases align to TRBD1. The CDR3 sequence is 15 residues long. V shed 4 bases and J 5 bases; nucleotides not matched to a gene: 4. The germline gives CDR1 MNHEY, CDR2 SVGAGI. In DNA form, the CDR3 reads TGTGCCAGCAGTTTGACAGGGGCAAATAATTCACCCCTCCACTTT. Residues: CASSLTGANNSPLHF.

This clone has a count of ten or more. This same CDR3 is encoded by further DNA sequences in the sample. The chain recombines TRBV7-9 with TRBJ1-1; D not certain. Germline loops: CDR1 SEHNR, CDR2 FQNEAQ (reference sequence). The CDR3 is 15 residues long. V lost 1 base and J 1 base, leaving 10 bases between the germline ends. CDR3: CASSLDGRSNTEAFF. The CDR3, as DNA: TGTGCCAGCAGCTTAGACGGCAGGTCGAACACTGAAGCTTTCTTT.

This chain connects TRBV4-1 to TRBJ1-1; D unclear. The germline V gene has CDR1 MGHRA and CDR2 YSYEKL. V gave up 1 base and J gave up 1 base, with 7 bases separating them. The CDR3 spans 14 residues. CDR3 nucleotide sequence: TGCGCCAGCAGCCAAGGCGGAAAGAACACTGAAGCTTTCTTT. It translates to CASSQGGKNTEAFF.

The rearrangement links TRBV3-1 (or the pseudogene TRBV3-2) to TRBJ2-5, with 11 nucleotides matching TRBD2. Losses at the gene ends were 6 bases for V and 2 bases for J; bases not matched to a gene: 8. This CDR3 contains 16 residues. CDR1 LGHDT and CDR2 YNNKEL come from the germline V gene (reference sequence). The CDR3 is CASRRGLAGGQETQYF. As DNA, the CDR3 is TGTGCCAGCAGGCGAGGTCTAGCGGGGGGACAAGAGACCCAGTACTTC.

The V call is TRBV24-1, the J call TRBJ1-2, with a weak D call TRBD1 (6 bases). Per germline, CDR1 KGHDR and CDR2 SFDVKD. V lost 5 bases to trimming and J lost 8 bases, with 8 bases between them. This CDR3 region has 11 residues. The CDR3 region is CATSAGVGYTF. The CDR3 DNA sequence: TGTGCCACCAGTGCAGGGGTCGGCTACACCTTC.